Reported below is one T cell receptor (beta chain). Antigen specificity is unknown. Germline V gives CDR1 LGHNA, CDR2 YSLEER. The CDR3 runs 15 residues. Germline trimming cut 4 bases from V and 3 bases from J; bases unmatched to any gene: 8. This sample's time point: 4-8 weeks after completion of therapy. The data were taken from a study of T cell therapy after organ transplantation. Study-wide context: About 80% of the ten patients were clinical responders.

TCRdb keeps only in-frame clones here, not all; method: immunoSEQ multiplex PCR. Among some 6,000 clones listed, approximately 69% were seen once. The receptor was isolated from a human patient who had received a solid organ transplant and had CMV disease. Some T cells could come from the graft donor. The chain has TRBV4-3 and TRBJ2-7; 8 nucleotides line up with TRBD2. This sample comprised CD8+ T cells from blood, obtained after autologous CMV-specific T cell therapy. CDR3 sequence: CASSPEAGLDYEQYF. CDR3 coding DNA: TGCGCCAGCAGCCCAGAAGCGGGACTAGACTACGAGCAGTACTTC.